Below are 23 T cell receptor beta chains sequenced from a single sample in a study of neurological immune-mediated disorders. TCRdb itself ran the 5' RACE reads through MiXCR, one entry per CDR3 protein. The sample lists fewer than 60,000 distinct CDR3 sequences; 10% were seen once. Sequences were obtained from PBMCs. Every receptor here comes from an older man with HTLV-1-associated myelopathy (HAM/TSP).

There are many counts of this clonotype. The rearrangement links TRBV7-2 to TRBJ2-7; tentatively, D is TRBD2 (5 bases). This CDR3 comprises 14 residues. The germline V and J ends were trimmed by 2 bases and 2 bases, with 10 bases remaining between them. Germline V gene data show CDR1 as SGHTA and CDR2 as FQGNSA. The CDR3 DNA follows: TGTGCCAGCAGCTTAAACCCCGGGACCTACGAGCAGTACTTC. This gives the protein CASSLNPGTYEQYF. Full variable domain (missing parts from reference TRBV7-2 and TRBJ2-7): GAGVSQSPSNKVTEKGKDVELRCDPISGHTALYWYRQSLGQGLEFLIYFQGNSAPDKSGLPSDRFSAERTGGSVSTLTIQRTQQEDSAVYLCASSLNPGTYEQYFGPGTRLTVT.

For the CDR3, the DNA is TGTGCCAGCACCGAACAGGGGTTTGAGACCATATATTTT. Its protein is CASTEQGFETIYF. This chain links TRBV12-3 or TRBV12-4 with TRBJ1-3, with TRBD1 identical over 7 bases. The CDR3 runs 13 residues. The V and J ends lost 7 bases and 10 bases, in that order; junction bases with no gene match: 10.

This clonotype was counted at least ten times. The rearrangement joins TRBV15 to TRBJ2-1; TRBD2 is a possible D gene (5 bases). The V end lost 0 bases, the J end lost 4 bases, and 16 bases lay between the germline ends. The CDR3 is 17 amino acids. Per the germline V gene, CDR1 is LNHNV and CDR2 is YYDKDF (reference sequence). CDR3 nucleotide sequence: TGTGCCACCAGCAGAGAGTCGCGGGCCAACGTGTACAATGAGCAGTTCTTC. This translates into CATSRESRANVYNEQFF.

This clonotype was seen many times. The rearrangement joins TRBV18 to TRBJ2-2, with TRBD2 identical over 14 bases. CDR1 and CDR2 (germline): KGHSH, LQKENI. The V segment lost 1 base and the J segment 0 bases; nucleotides outside the gene matches: 10. The CDR3 totals 21 residues. The chain's CDR3 is CASSPQILTSGRATNTGELFF. The CDR3 DNA reads TGTGCCAGCTCACCACAGATCCTGACTAGCGGGAGGGCCACGAACACCGGGGAGCTGTTTTTT.

The chain links TRBV20-1 to TRBJ2-7; TRBD1 aligns across 9 bases. Germline-derived CDR1 and CDR2 are DFQATT and SNEGSKA (reference sequence). The CDR3 runs 12 residues. After removal of 6 bases from V and 6 bases from J, the junction contained 6 bases not matched to a gene. In DNA, the CDR3 is TGCAGTGCCTCGGACAGGGGAAGCGAGCAGTACTTC. It specifies CSASDRGSEQYF.

The gene calls are TRBV18 and TRBJ2-7; 8 bases are shared with TRBD2. The CDR3 consists of 14 residues. Per the germline V gene, CDR1 is KGHSH and CDR2 is LQKENI. J lost 6 bases, V lost 3 bases, and 7 bases had no gene match. This CDR3 reads CASSPRSGTGEQYF. CDR3 coding DNA: TGTGCCAGCTCACCGCGTAGCGGGACGGGCGAGCAGTACTTC. The complete variable domain, with remaining parts taken from reference TRBV18 and TRBJ2-7, reads NAGVMQNPRHLVRRRGQEARLRCSPMKGHSHVYWYRQLPEEGLKFMVYLQKENIIDESGMPKERFSAEFPKEGPSILRIQQVVRGDSAAYFCASSPRSGTGEQYFGPGTRLTVT.

J is TRBJ2-2 and V is TRBV5-1; D ambiguous. There are 13 residues in the CDR3. Germline V gene data show CDR1 as SGHRS and CDR2 as YFSETQ. Trimming stripped 1 base from V and 3 bases from J, with 4 bases between. The CDR3 DNA follows: TGCGCCAGCAGCTTGCGGGACACCGGGGAGCTGTTTTTT. It translates to CASSLRDTGELFF. The full variable domain, rest sourced from reference TRBV5-1 and TRBJ2-2, is KAGVTQTPRYLIKTRGQQVTLSCSPISGHRSVSWYQQTPGQGLQFLFEYFSETQRNKGNFPGRFSGRQFSNSRSEMNVSTLELGDSALYLCASSLRDTGELFFGEGSRLTVL.

This clonotype was counted between two and nine times. V gene TRBV28 combines with J gene TRBJ1-5; D may be TRBD1 (5 bases). V lost 5 bases, J lost 7 bases, and 18 bases lay in between. Per germline, CDR1 MDHEN and CDR2 SYDVKM. The CDR3 has 15 residues. The CDR3 DNA is TGTGCCAGCAGTCCTACAGGCGGTAACCAACAGCCCCAGCATTTT. Translation gives CASSPTGGNQQPQHF.

This clonotype was counted at least ten times. The J gene is TRBJ2-1, the V gene TRBV5-1; 8 nucleotides line up with TRBD2. V gave up 0 bases and J gave up 4 bases; unmatched junction bases: 3. Germline values: CDR1 SGHRS, CDR2 YFSETQ. The CDR3 runs to 15 residues. CDR3 sequence (DNA): TGCGCCAGCAGCTTGGTGGCTAGCGGGTACAATGAGCAGTTCTTC. It translates to CASSLVASGYNEQFF.

This clonotype appeared many times. V gene TRBV10-3 combines with J gene TRBJ2-3; D is uncertain. CDR3 size: 15 residues. The V gene's germline CDR1 is ENHRY and CDR2 SYGVKD. Trimming removed 6 bases from V and 2 bases from J, with 15 bases in between. CDR3 protein: CAISFTVTLTDTQYF. CDR3 bases: TGTGCCATCAGCTTTACCGTCACCCTCACAGATACGCAGTATTTT.

The table lists this clonotype with many counts. This sequence joins TRBV6-5 and TRBJ2-7, with 10 bases lining up with TRBD1. CDR1 MNHEY and CDR2 SVGAGI come from the germline V gene. This CDR3 contains 17 residues. Trimming at V came to 6 bases and at J to 9 bases, leaving 20 bases not matched to a gene. CDR3 loop: CASRTGTGEKVFQGQYF. The CDR3 DNA reads TGTGCCAGCAGGACCGGGACAGGGGAGAAGGTTTTCCAGGGGCAGTACTTC.

This clonotype was counted many times. This chain links TRBV7-9 with TRBJ2-3, with D perhaps given as TRBD1 or TRBD2 (6 bases each). The CDR3 sequence is 14 residues long. Germline V gene data show CDR1 as SEHNR and CDR2 as FQNEAQ (reference sequence). The germline V and J ends were trimmed by 5 bases and 4 bases, with 13 bases remaining between them. The CDR3 protein is CASSDSGGPDTQYF. CDR3 DNA sequence: TGTGCCAGCAGCGACAGTGGGGGGCCAGATACGCAGTATTTT.

This clonotype was detected many times. The chain uses TRBV4-3 and TRBJ2-3, with D perhaps given as TRBD1 or TRBD2 (6 bases each). The V end lost 2 bases, the J end lost 2 bases, and 11 bases lay between the germline ends. Germline CDR1 and CDR2: LGHNA and YSLEER. The CDR3 spans 15 residues. CDR3 loop: CASSQSGASTDTQYF. The CDR3 DNA reads as TGCGCCAGCAGCCAATCGGGGGCCTCCACAGATACGCAGTATTTT.

This clonotype was counted ten times or more. The chain carries TRBV15 and TRBJ2-7; D unresolved. Germline CDR1 and CDR2: LNHNV and YYDKDF (reference sequence). The CDR3 has 13 amino acids. Trimming cost V 8 bases and J 5 bases, with 16 bases left between them. DNA of the CDR3: TGTGCCACCGAACAAGGAGAGAGCGACGAGCAGTACTTC. Its protein is CATEQGESDEQYF.

Concerning this clonotype: This could be a read error, since a much larger clone is one nucleotide away. This rearrangement joins TRBV6-2 or TRBV6-3 to TRBJ1-1; weak D call: TRBD1 (6 bases). V lost 6 bases, J lost 5 bases, and 13 bases lay in between. The CDR3 runs 13 residues. Germline loops: CDR1 MNHEY, CDR2 SVGEGT. CDR3 protein: CASRMEGGTEAFF. For the CDR3, the DNA is TGTGCCAGCAGAATGGAGGGGGGTACTGAAGCTTTCTTT.

This clonotype was counted many times. The chain carries TRBV5-1 and TRBJ2-1, with D unclear. Germline CDR1 SGHRS, CDR2 YFSETQ. V was cut by 0 bases and J by 2 bases, with 9 bases left in between. The length of the CDR3 is 15 residues. DNA of the CDR3: TGCGCCAGCAGCTTGGGACCCGGCACCTACAATGAGCAGTTCTTC. Protein product: CASSLGPGTYNEQFF.

This clonotype was recorded at least ten times. The rearrangement joins TRBV4-3 to TRBJ2-1; D is undetermined. The ends were cut back, 5 bases at V and 4 bases at J, with 9 bases in the middle. The CDR3 contains 13 residues. Germline loops: CDR1 LGHNA, CDR2 YSLEER. For the CDR3, the DNA is TGCGCCAGCAGCATCCAACAGTACAATGAGCAGTTCTTC. Amino acids: CASSIQQYNEQFF.

This clonotype was recorded at least ten times. This chain uses TRBV7-2 with TRBJ2-7; a weak D match, TRBD1 (6 bases). Germline values: CDR1 SGHTA, CDR2 FQGNSA. The CDR3 totals 16 residues. The V end was cut by 5 bases, the J end by 3 bases, with 20 bases between. The CDR3, as DNA: TGTGCCAGCAGCCGCAATATAAACAGGGACGACTACGAGCAGTACTTC. This encodes CASSRNINRDDYEQYF.

Ten or more counts support this clonotype. The chain links TRBV5-4 to TRBJ2-1; D gene ambiguous. CDR3 length: 12 amino acids. V dropped 0 bases and J dropped 12 bases, with 10 bases sitting between them. Germline-derived CDR1 and CDR2 are SGHNT and YYREEE (reference sequence). The CDR3 loop reads CASSLDQTAQFF. CDR3 nucleotides: TGTGCCAGCAGCTTGGACCAGACGGCGCAGTTCTTC.

The table lists this clonotype with many counts. This chain links TRBV28 with TRBJ2-7; 12 nucleotides line up with TRBD2. Germline trimming cut 7 bases from V and 2 bases from J; bases unmatched to any gene: 3. Germline V gene data show CDR1 as MDHEN and CDR2 as SYDVKM. The CDR3 has 14 amino acids. The CDR3 sequence: CASTRLAGAYEQYF. The CDR3 DNA follows: TGTGCCAGCACCCGACTAGCGGGGGCCTACGAGCAGTACTTC.

This clonotype was picked up many times. The chain recombines TRBV4-2 with TRBJ2-5, with 9 positions matching TRBD1. Unmatched junction bases numbered 5, after V lost 1 base and J lost 5 bases. This CDR3 is 15 amino acids long. CDR1 is LGHNA and CDR2 is YNFKEQ in the germline V gene. This CDR3 reads CASSQGTGDGETQYF. CDR3 DNA sequence: TGTGCCAGCAGCCAAGGGACAGGGGACGGGGAGACCCAGTACTTC.

There are many counts of this clonotype. The rearrangement joins TRBV5-6 to TRBJ2-6; D is undetermined. CDR1 is SGHDT and CDR2 is YYEEEE in the germline V gene. The CDR3 runs to 16 residues. The germline V and J ends were trimmed by 1 base and 0 bases, with 8 bases remaining between them. The CDR3 coding sequence is TGTGCCAGCAGCTTGTATACGGCCTCTGGGGCCAACGTCCTGACTTTC. It translates to CASSLYTASGANVLTF.

For the CDR3, the DNA is TGTGCCAGCAGTGCCCAGGGGACGGGTCAGCCCCAGCATTTT. Its protein is CASSAQGTGQPQHF. The chain joins TRBV2 to TRBJ1-5; D perhaps matches TRBD1 (6 bases). CDR1 is SNHLY and CDR2 is FYNNEI in the germline V gene. With 4 bases removed from V and 6 bases from J, the gap between germline ends came to 13 bases. The CDR3 is 14 residues long.